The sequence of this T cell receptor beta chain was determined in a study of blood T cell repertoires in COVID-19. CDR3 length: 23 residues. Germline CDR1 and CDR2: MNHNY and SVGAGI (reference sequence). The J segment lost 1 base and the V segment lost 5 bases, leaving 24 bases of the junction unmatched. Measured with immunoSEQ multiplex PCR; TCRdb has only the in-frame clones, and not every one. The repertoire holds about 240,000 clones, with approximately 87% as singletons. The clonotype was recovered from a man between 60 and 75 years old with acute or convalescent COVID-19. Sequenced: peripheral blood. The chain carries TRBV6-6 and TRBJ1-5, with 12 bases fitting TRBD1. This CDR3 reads CASSPRRGTGGRGLGGSNQPQHF. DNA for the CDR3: TGTGCCAGCAGTCCCCGCCGAGGGACAGGGGGCAGGGGCCTTGGGGGGAGCAATCAGCCCCAGCATTTT.